This T cell receptor beta chain was identified during a study of T cell responses to AZD1222 COVID-19 vaccine. General observations from the study: Donors, mostly white British, included more females; clonal diversity was possibly underestimated.

As regards this clone: Its antigen is unidentified.

The CDR3 consists of 14 residues. V dropped 3 bases and J dropped 3 bases, with 11 bases sitting between them. The germline CDR1 and CDR2 sequences are SEHNR and FQNEAQ (reference sequence). Some clones are missing from TCRdb's copy, which holds only in-frame ones; the method was immunoSEQ multiplex PCR. Of approximately 120,000 clones in the sample, 90% to 95% were seen once. This chain uses TRBV7-9 with TRBJ1-1; D is possibly TRBD1 (6 bases). Sequencing was performed on peripheral blood, taken on day 0 of AZD1222 vaccination. This receptor was taken from an adult in good health. The CDR3 spells CASSLVRGDTEAFF. CDR3 nucleotides: TGTGCCAGCAGCTTGGTCAGGGGTGACACTGAAGCTTTCTTT.